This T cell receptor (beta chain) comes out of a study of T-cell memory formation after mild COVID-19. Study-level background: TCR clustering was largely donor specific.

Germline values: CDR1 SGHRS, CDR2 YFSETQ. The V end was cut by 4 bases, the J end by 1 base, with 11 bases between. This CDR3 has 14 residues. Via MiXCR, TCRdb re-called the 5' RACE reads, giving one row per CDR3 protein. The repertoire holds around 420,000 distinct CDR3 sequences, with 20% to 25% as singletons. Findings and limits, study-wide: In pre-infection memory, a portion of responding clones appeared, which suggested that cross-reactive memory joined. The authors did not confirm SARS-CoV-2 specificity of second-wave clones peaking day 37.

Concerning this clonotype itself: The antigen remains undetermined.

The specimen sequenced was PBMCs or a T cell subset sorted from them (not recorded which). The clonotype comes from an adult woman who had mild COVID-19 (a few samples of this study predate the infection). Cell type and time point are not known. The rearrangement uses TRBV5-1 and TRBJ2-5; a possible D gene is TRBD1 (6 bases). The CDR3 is CASSLTGFQETQYF. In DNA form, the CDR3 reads TGCGCCAGCAGCCTAACAGGGTTCCAAGAGACCCAGTACTTC.